This is a list of T cell receptor beta chains from one sample in a study of Graves' ophthalmopathy and Graves' hyperthyroidism. MiXCR was run by TCRdb on the multiplex PCR reads, yielding one entry per CDR3 protein. Found here are 600,000 to 650,000 distinct CDR3 sequences, approximately 21% of them singletons; the top ten hold around 6.9%. The material sequenced was peripheral blood. These receptors were obtained from a woman aged 18-29 years with stable Graves' hyperthyroidism. Some clones in this sample may be carry-over from other donors' samples. The CDR3 runs from the conserved cysteine through the conserved F or W. A D gene is named only where the DNA matches it firmly. Size values are once, few and many counts, or a class for expanded clones, and some rows have none.

v_call	d_call	clone_size	j_call	cdr3_aa	cdr3_nt
TRBV9	TRBD1	.	TRBJ2-5	CASTRDRGKETQYF	TGTGCCAGCACCAGGGACAGGGGCAAGGAGACCCAGTACTTC
TRBV5-1	TRBD2	many	TRBJ2-5	CASSATSGGAQETQYF	TGCGCCAGCAGCGCAACTAGCGGGGGGGCCCAAGAGACCCAGTACTTC
TRBV12-3/TRBV12-4	.	many	TRBJ1-5	CASSFFGGPPSPQHF	TGTGCCAGCAGTTTTTTCGGCGGACCCCCTTCGCCCCAGCATTTT
TRBV20-1	.	many	TRBJ1-1	CSARWAGKAFF	TGCAGTGCTCGGTGGGCAGGTAAAGCTTTCTTT
TRBV15	.	.	TRBJ1-2	CATSRDQGLNYGYTF	TGTGCCACCAGCAGAGATCAGGGCCTCAACTATGGCTACACCTTC
TRBV12-3/TRBV12-4	.	many	TRBJ2-7	CASTLFGTRSGEQYF	TGTGCCAGCACCCTTTTTGGGACCCGAAGCGGCGAGCAGTACTTC
TRBV20-1	.	many	TRBJ1-3	CSARARGSGNTIYF	TGCAGTGCTAGGGCCCGGGGCTCTGGAAACACCATATATTTT
TRBV6-4	.	.	TRBJ2-2	CASSRVFENTGELFF	TGTGCCAGCAGTAGGGTTTTCGAGAACACCGGGGAGCTGTTTTTT
TRBV14	TRBD2	.	TRBJ2-7	CASSSGTSRKTEYF	TGTGCCAGCAGCTCCGGGACTAGCCGAAAAACGGAGTACTTC
TRBV5-1	TRBD2	many	TRBJ2-7	CASSSPRQRELPTEQYF	TGCGCCAGCAGCTCGCCCCGGCAGCGGGAGCTCCCTACGGAGCAGTACTTC
TRBV20-1	.	few	TRBJ1-6	CSADERTPSSYNSPLHF	TGCAGTGCCGACGAACGGACACCGAGCTCCTATAATTCACCCCTCCACTTT
TRBV12-3/TRBV12-4	TRBD2	.	TRBJ2-5	CASQRLAGVRTQYF	TGTGCCAGCCAAAGACTAGCGGGGGTGAGGACCCAGTACTTC
TRBV11-2	.	many	TRBJ1-3	CASSLVGRSTGNTIYF	TGTGCCAGCAGCTTAGTTGGCAGGTCGACTGGAAACACCATATATTTT
TRBV3-1	.	.	TRBJ1-1	CASSQDRHRNTEAFF	TGTGCCAGCAGCCAAGACCGGCACCGGAACACTGAAGCTTTCTTT
TRBV12-3/TRBV12-4	TRBD1	many	TRBJ1-5	CASSFDPTGYSNQPQHF	TGTGCCAGCAGTTTTGATCCGACAGGGTATAGCAATCAGCCCCAGCATTTT
TRBV28	.	.	TRBJ1-2	CASRRPRGGYTF	TGTGCCAGCAGGAGACCTCGAGGAGGCTACACCTTC
TRBV11-1	TRBD1	.	TRBJ2-7	CASSDRGLGSYEQYF	TGTGCCAGCAGCGACAGGGGGCTCGGCTCCTACGAGCAGTACTTC
TRBV6-4	TRBD1	few	TRBJ2-7	CASSTGTGGGSYEQYF	TGTGCCAGCAGTACCGGGACAGGGGGCGGCTCCTACGAGCAGTACTTC
TRBV6-5	.	many	TRBJ1-3	CASSYSLDIYSGNTIYF	TGTGCCAGCAGTTACTCCTTGGACATTTACTCTGGAAACACCATATATTTT
TRBV2	.	.	TRBJ2-5	CASNLIGGAGETQYF	TGTGCCAGCAACCTTATTGGGGGGGCAGGAGAGACCCAGTACTTC
TRBV5-5	.	.	TRBJ2-7	CASSLLEGSASYEQYF	TGTGCCAGCAGCTTGTTGGAGGGGAGTGCTTCCTACGAGCAGTACTTC
TRBV5-1	TRBD2	many	TRBJ2-2	CASRTSGGNTGELFF	TGCGCCAGCAGAACTAGCGGGGGGAACACCGGGGAGCTGTTTTTT
TRBV30	.	few	TRBJ1-5	CAWSGTQRIHSNQPQHF	TGTGCCTGGAGTGGGACACAGAGAATCCATAGCAATCAGCCCCAGCATTTT
TRBV19	.	.	TRBJ1-2	CASSMPGANYGYTF	TGTGCCAGTAGTATGCCGGGGGCTAACTATGGCTACACCTTC
TRBV6-4	.	many	TRBJ1-1	CASSPLPGRSRSNTEAFF	TGTGCCAGCAGTCCGCTCCCGGGACGGTCGCGTTCGAACACTGAAGCTTTCTTT
TRBV12-3/TRBV12-4	.	many	TRBJ2-4	CASRMQGAKNIQYF	TGTGCCAGCAGGATGCAGGGGGCCAAAAACATTCAGTACTTC
TRBV12-3/TRBV12-4	TRBD1	few	TRBJ2-7	CASSPVGTGVYEQYF	TGTGCCAGCAGTCCCGTTGGGACAGGTGTCTACGAGCAGTACTTC
TRBV6-5	TRBD1	many	TRBJ1-1	CASSYSTGLNTEAFF	TGTGCCAGCAGTTACTCGACAGGGTTGAACACTGAAGCTTTCTTT
TRBV15	TRBD1	.	TRBJ1-1	CATSGPRQGETEAFF	TGTGCCACCAGCGGTCCCAGACAGGGGGAGACTGAAGCTTTCTTT
TRBV12-3/TRBV12-4	.	.	TRBJ1-1	CASSLQQQGTEAFF	TGTGCCAGCAGTTTGCAACAACAGGGCACTGAAGCTTTCTTT
TRBV19	.	few	TRBJ2-5	CASSIDLSRETQYF	TGTGCCAGTAGTATAGATCTCTCCAGGGAGACCCAGTACTTC
TRBV20-1	TRBD1	many	TRBJ1-2	CSARWDRLYGYTF	TGCAGTGCTAGGTGGGACAGATTATATGGCTACACCTTC
TRBV5-1	TRBD2	.	TRBJ2-7	CASSFTSGGANEQYF	TGCGCCAGCAGCTTTACTAGCGGGGGGGCTAACGAGCAGTACTTC
TRBV12-3/TRBV12-4	.	many	TRBJ1-1	CASSTQAGFKAFF	TGTGCCAGCAGCACTCAAGCTGGGTTTAAGGCTTTCTTT
TRBV6-5	.	few	TRBJ2-1	CASSLEGLPRDNEQFF	TGTGCCAGCAGTTTGGAAGGGCTTCCGCGGGACAATGAGCAGTTCTTC
TRBV20-1	.	many	TRBJ1-6	CSAKEAGNSNSPLHF	TGCAGTGCTAAGGAAGCAGGGAATAGTAATTCACCCCTCCACTTT
TRBV20-1	.	.	TRBJ1-1	CSAAGVVGTEAFF	TGCAGTGCAGCGGGAGTGGTTGGCACTGAAGCTTTCTTT
TRBV7-3	.	.	TRBJ2-2	CASSSTINTGELFF	TGTGCCAGCAGCTCCACAATAAACACCGGGGAGCTGTTTTTT
TRBV28	.	.	TRBJ2-7	CASSFKVTEHEQYF	TGTGCCAGCAGTTTCAAGGTAACTGAGCACGAGCAGTACTTC
TRBV27	.	.	TRBJ2-7	CASSLKGVSYEQYF	TGTGCCAGCAGTTTAAAGGGGGTGTCCTACGAGCAGTACTTC
TRBV14	.	few	TRBJ2-2	CASSPLLYTGELFF	TGTGCCAGCAGCCCCCTCCTGTACACCGGGGAGCTGTTTTTT
TRBV5-1	.	.	TRBJ2-5	CASSLMGAGPETQYF	TGCGCCAGCAGCTTGATGGGAGCTGGGCCGGAGACCCAGTACTTC
TRBV20-1	TRBD1	.	TRBJ1-1	CSAKGTARTEAFF	TGCAGTGCCAAGGGGACAGCAAGGACTGAAGCTTTCTTT
TRBV12-3/TRBV12-4	.	many	TRBJ1-1	CASNPFAGGENTEAFF	TGTGCCAGCAATCCCTTCGCGGGGGGGGAGAACACTGAAGCTTTCTTT
TRBV19	TRBD2	.	TRBJ2-5	CASSNRPSGSETQYF	TGTGCCAGTAGTAATCGGCCTAGCGGGTCGGAGACCCAGTACTTC
TRBV6-1	.	many	TRBJ2-7	CASREDGLGYEQYF	TGTGCCAGCAGGGAAGACGGCCTCGGCTACGAGCAGTACTTC